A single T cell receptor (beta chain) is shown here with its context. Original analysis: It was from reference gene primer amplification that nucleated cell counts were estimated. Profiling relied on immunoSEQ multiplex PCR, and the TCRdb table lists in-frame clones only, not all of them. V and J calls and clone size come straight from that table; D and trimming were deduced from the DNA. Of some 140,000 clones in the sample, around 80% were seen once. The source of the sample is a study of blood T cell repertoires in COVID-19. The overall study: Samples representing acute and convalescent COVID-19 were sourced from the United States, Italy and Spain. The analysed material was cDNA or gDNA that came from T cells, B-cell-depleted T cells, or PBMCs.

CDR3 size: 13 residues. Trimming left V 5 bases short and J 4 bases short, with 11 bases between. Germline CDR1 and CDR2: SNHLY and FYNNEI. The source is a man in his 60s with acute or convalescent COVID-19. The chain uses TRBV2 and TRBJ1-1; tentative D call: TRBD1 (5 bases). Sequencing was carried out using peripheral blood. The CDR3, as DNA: TGTGCCAGCAGTCCTCAGGGTGTCACTGAAGCTTTCTTT. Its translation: CASSPQGVTEAFF.